One sample yielded the 20 T cell receptor beta chains listed below, sequenced in a study of blood T cell repertoires in COVID-19. Sequenced by immunoSEQ multiplex PCR; TCRdb stores in-frame clones only, minus some. The table has more than 300,000 clones, approximately 88% seen once; the top ten hold approximately 1.8%. The sequenced sample consisted of peripheral blood. The source of these receptors is a woman in her 30s with COVID-19, enrolled during active disease.

In nucleotides, the CDR3 is TGTGCCAGCAGCTTAGCGGCAGATACGCAGTATTTT. Encoded protein: CASSLAADTQYF. The V call is TRBV11-2, the J call TRBJ2-3; D is ambiguous. V lost 1 base, J lost 4 bases, and 3 bases lay in between. There are 12 residues in the CDR3. Germline V lookup: CDR1 SGHAT, CDR2 FQNNGV.

Note on this clone: A far larger clone is one base from this, pointing to a likely read error. At the DNA level, this CDR3 is encoded by other sequences in the same sample as well. The V and J genes are TRBV11-2 and TRBJ2-1, with TRBD2 matching 9 bases. The junction had 2 bases not matched to a gene; V was cut back by 1 base and J by 4 bases. The CDR3 covers 15 residues. Germline V gives CDR1 SGHAT, CDR2 FQNNGV. CDR3 loop: CASSLVAGAYNEQFF. In DNA form, the CDR3 reads TGTGCCAGCAGCTTAGTAGCGGGGGCTTACAATGAGCAGTTCTTC.

V usage is TRBV15 and J usage is TRBJ1-4, with 8 nucleotides matching TRBD1. V trimming: 5 bases; J trimming: 0 bases; junction bases outside the gene matches: 5. Germline V gene sequence: CDR1 LNHNV, CDR2 YYDKDF (reference sequence). CDR3 size: 16 residues. This CDR3 is CATSLEQGATNEKLFF. CDR3 nucleotide sequence: TGTGCCACCAGCTTAGAACAGGGGGCAACTAATGAAAAACTGTTTTTT.

The chain has TRBV19 and TRBJ2-2; weak D call: TRBD1 (5 bases). The germline V and J ends were trimmed by 10 bases and 5 bases, with 14 bases remaining between them. The CDR3 runs to 13 residues. The germline V gene encodes CDR1 LNHDA and CDR2 SQIVND (reference sequence). This CDR3 reads CATRSQGTGELFF. CDR3 nucleotides: TGTGCCACGAGATCGCAGGGAACCGGGGAGCTGTTTTTT. Looking up the rest from reference TRBV19 and TRBJ2-2 gives the full variable domain: DGGITQSPKYLFRKEGQNVTLSCEQNLNHDAMYWYRQDPGQGLRLIYYSQIVNDFQKGDIAEGYSVSREKKESFPLTVTSAQKNPTAFYLCATRSQGTGELFFGEGSRLTVL.

V gene TRBV3-1 (or the pseudogene TRBV3-2) combines with J gene TRBJ1-6; D remains unclear. The CDR3 contains 14 residues. V lost 0 bases and J lost 7, with 7 bases in between. Looked up from germline, CDR1 is LGHDT and CDR2 is YNNKEL (reference sequence). CDR3 region: CASSQENRNSPLHF. CDR3 sequence (DNA): TGTGCCAGCAGCCAAGAGAACAGAAATTCACCCCTCCACTTT.

The J gene is TRBJ1-2, the V gene TRBV3-1 (or the pseudogene TRBV3-2); 11 nucleotides line up with TRBD1. The CDR3 consists of 13 residues. In germline, CDR1 is LGHDT, CDR2 YNNKEL (reference sequence). With 5 bases clipped from V and 4 bases from J, the junction kept 0 bases outside the gene matches. The CDR3 DNA is TGTGCCAGCAGCGGGACAGGGGGCTATGGCTACACCTTC. Translating gives CASSGTGGYGYTF.

This chain connects TRBV4-1 to TRBJ1-2, with D unclear. V lost 0 bases to trimming and J lost 8 bases, with 13 bases between them. Germline V CDR1 and CDR2: MGHRA, YSYEKL. The CDR3 sequence is 14 residues long. The CDR3 DNA sequence: TGCGCCAGCAGCCAAGATCTCAATCGGGGAGGCTACACCTTC. Its translation is CASSQDLNRGGYTF.

The table lists this clone with a few counts. The J gene is TRBJ1-2, the V gene TRBV5-4; D may be TRBD1 (6 bases). Germline V CDR1 and CDR2: SGHNT, YYREEE (reference sequence). V was clipped by 4 bases and J by 1 base, with 11 bases between them. CDR3 length equals 14 residues. For the CDR3, the DNA is TGTGCCAGCAGCGGGGGACATTTTAACTATGGCTACACCTTC. Protein sequence: CASSGGHFNYGYTF.

The chain employs TRBV7-9 and TRBJ2-1; D is undetermined. Germline CDR1 is SEHNR and CDR2 is FQNEAQ (reference sequence). Trimming removed 0 bases at V and 13 bases at J, with 16 bases between. This CDR3 has 14 residues. Written as DNA, the CDR3 is TGTGCCAGCAGCTTAGCAAGGAGTACGGATCCCCAGTTCTTC. Protein sequence: CASSLARSTDPQFF. The full variable domain, its missing parts supplied by reference TRBV7-9 and TRBJ2-1, is DTGVSQNPRHKITKRGQNVTFRCDPISEHNRLYWYRQTLGQGPEFLTYFQNEAQLEKSRLLSDRFSAERPKGSFSTLEIQRTEQGDSAMYLCASSLARSTDPQFFGPGTRLTVL.

The chain recombines TRBV5-6 with TRBJ2-5; perhaps TRBD2 as D (5 bases). V lost 2 bases to trimming and J lost 5 bases, with 10 bases between them. This CDR3 region has 13 residues. CDR1 is SGHDT and CDR2 is YYEEEE in the germline V gene. CDR3 bases: TGTGCCAGCAGCTTCGAGGGCGGGGAGACCCAGTACTTC. Encoded protein: CASSFEGGETQYF.

The V call is TRBV12-5, the J call TRBJ1-5; D not resolved. Germline V gives CDR1 LGHNT, CDR2 FRNRAP. The germline V and J ends were trimmed by 6 bases and 2 bases, with 14 bases remaining between them. There are 15 residues in the CDR3. The CDR3 DNA is TGTGCTAGTGGGTCGTCTGTTTTCGGCAATCAGCCCCAGCATTTT. Translated: CASGSSVFGNQPQHF.

The chain couples TRBV27 to TRBJ1-5; possible D gene TRBD1, 5 bases. The CDR3 has 12 residues. CDR1 MNHEY and CDR2 SMNVEV come from the germline V gene (reference sequence). Trimming took off 6 bases at V and 6 bases at J, with 9 bases between the two ends. CDR3 DNA: TGTGCCAGCAGGGGGCAAGGTCAGCCCCAGCATTTT. It specifies CASRGQGQPQHF.

CDR3 in amino acids: CASSYPPCQGGRGYTF. The CDR3 DNA follows: TGTGCCAGCAGTTACCCCCCCTGTCAGGGGGGACGTGGCTACACCTTC. The rearrangement links TRBV6-7 to TRBJ1-2; 7 bases agree with TRBD1. TRBV6-7 is treated as an ORF (open reading frame) with a function not yet certain. The CDR3 sequence is 16 residues long. V was clipped by 2 bases and J by 7 bases; unmatched bases: 13.

J is TRBJ1-4 and V is TRBV2; 7 bases map to TRBD1. The CDR3 extends over 13 amino acids. Germline lookup yields CDR1 SNHLY and CDR2 FYNNEI. The trim removed 6 bases at V and 8 bases at J, leaving 6 bases unmatched. CDR3 residues: CASSWDSSEKLFF. The CDR3 DNA reads TGTGCCAGCAGCTGGGACAGTAGCGAAAAACTGTTTTTT.

J is TRBJ1-2 and V is TRBV5-4; D may be TRBD1 (5 bases). This CDR3 is built from 16 residues. Trimming pared 1 base from V and 4 bases from J, leaving 17 bases between. CDR1 SGHNT and CDR2 YYREEE come from the germline V gene (reference sequence). CDR3 region: CASSLLGTAVGYGYTF. CDR3 nucleotides: TGTGCCAGCAGCTTGCTGGGGACTGCGGTGGGCTATGGCTACACCTTC.

This chain uses TRBV3-1 (or the pseudogene TRBV3-2) with TRBJ1-6, with D hard to call. V lost 8 bases and J lost 6, with 11 bases in between. The CDR3 has 13 amino acids. CDR1 LGHDT and CDR2 YNNKEL come from the germline V gene (reference sequence). CDR3 DNA sequence: TGTGCCAGCTGTAGTCTAGGTAATTCACCCCTCCACTTT. This encodes CASCSLGNSPLHF.

The chain has TRBV21-1 and TRBJ1-5; TRBD1 was called by the table and not checked on the DNA. TRBV21-1 is an annotated pseudogene. The CDR3 spans 20 residues. In nucleotides, the CDR3 is TGTGCCAGCAGCAAAAAATCACAGGTTCAACGATCTAATAGCAATCAGCCCCAGCATTTT. This codes for CASSKKSQVQRSNSNQPQHF.

The V call is TRBV2, the J call TRBJ1-3; 7 nucleotides align to TRBD1. J was trimmed by 3 bases and V by 4 bases; bases with no gene match: 9. There are 16 residues in the CDR3. Per the germline V gene, CDR1 is SNHLY and CDR2 is FYNNEI. The CDR3 region is CASSVQGLRIGNTIYF. In DNA form, the CDR3 reads TGTGCCAGCAGTGTACAGGGGCTGAGAATTGGAAACACCATATATTTT.

Concerning this clone itself: The same CDR3 arises from other DNA sequences in this sample as well. This chain links TRBV3-1 (or the pseudogene TRBV3-2) with TRBJ1-1, with unresolved D. The CDR3 length is 13 residues. CDR1 and CDR2 from the germline V gene are LGHDT and YNNKEL (reference sequence). Trimming left V 1 base short and J 1 base short, with 4 bases between. The CDR3 sequence is CASSQGGNTEAFF. Written as DNA, the CDR3 is TGTGCCAGCAGCCAAGGAGGGAACACTGAAGCTTTCTTT.

This chain uses TRBV2 with TRBJ1-1; TRBD1 matches 7 bases. CDR3 length: 13 residues. Germline assignment: CDR1 SNHLY and CDR2 FYNNEI. The V segment lost 7 bases and the J segment 5 bases; nucleotides outside the gene matches: 7. The CDR3 here is CASNGAGGTEAFF. CDR3 nucleotides: TGTGCCAGCAATGGGGCAGGGGGTACTGAAGCTTTCTTT. Full variable domain (remainder filled in from reference TRBV2 and TRBJ1-1): EPEVTQTPSHQVTQMGQEVILRCVPISNHLYFYWYRQILGQKVEFLVSFYNNEISEKSEIFDDQFSVERPDGSNFTLKIRSTKLEDSAMYFCASNGAGGTEAFFGQGTRLTVV.